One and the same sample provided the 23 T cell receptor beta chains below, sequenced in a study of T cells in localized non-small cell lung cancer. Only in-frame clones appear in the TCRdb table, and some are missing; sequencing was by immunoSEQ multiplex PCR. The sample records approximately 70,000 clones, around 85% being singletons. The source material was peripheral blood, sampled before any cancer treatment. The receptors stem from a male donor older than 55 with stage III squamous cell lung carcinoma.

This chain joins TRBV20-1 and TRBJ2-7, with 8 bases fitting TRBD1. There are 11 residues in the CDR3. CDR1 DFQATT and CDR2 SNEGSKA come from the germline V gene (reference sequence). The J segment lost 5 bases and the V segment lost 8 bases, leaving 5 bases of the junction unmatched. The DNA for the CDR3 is TGCAGTTTCAGGGGGCGGGACGAGCAGTACTTC. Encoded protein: CSFRGRDEQYF.

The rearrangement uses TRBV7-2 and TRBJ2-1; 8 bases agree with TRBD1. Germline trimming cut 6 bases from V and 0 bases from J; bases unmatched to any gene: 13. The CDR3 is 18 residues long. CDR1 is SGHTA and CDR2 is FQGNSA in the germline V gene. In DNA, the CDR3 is TGTGCCAGCAGGGGGAGACAGGGGATGGCCAGCTCCTACAATGAGCAGTTCTTC. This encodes CASRGRQGMASSYNEQFF.

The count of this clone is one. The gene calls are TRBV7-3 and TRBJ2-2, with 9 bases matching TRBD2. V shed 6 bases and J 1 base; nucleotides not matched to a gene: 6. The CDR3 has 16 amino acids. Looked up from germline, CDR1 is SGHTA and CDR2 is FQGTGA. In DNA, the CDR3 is TGTGCCAGCAGTCCTCTTAGCGGGGGGAACACCGGGGAGCTGTTTTTT. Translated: CASSPLSGGNTGELFF.

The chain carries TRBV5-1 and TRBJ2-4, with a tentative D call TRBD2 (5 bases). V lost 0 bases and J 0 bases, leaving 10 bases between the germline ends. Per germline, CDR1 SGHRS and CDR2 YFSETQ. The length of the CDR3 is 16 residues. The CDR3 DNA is TGCGCCAGCAGCTTGGCCGGGGTTCTAGCCAAAAACATTCAGTACTTC. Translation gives CASSLAGVLAKNIQYF.

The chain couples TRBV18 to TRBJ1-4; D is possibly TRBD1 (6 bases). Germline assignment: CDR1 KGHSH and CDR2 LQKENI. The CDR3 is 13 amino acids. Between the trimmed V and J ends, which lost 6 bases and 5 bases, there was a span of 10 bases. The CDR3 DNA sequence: TGTGCCAGCTCGCGACAGGAGAATGAAAAACTGTTTTTT. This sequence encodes CASSRQENEKLFF. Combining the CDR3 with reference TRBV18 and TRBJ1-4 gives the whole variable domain NAGVMQNPRHLVRRRGQEARLRCSPMKGHSHVYWYRQLPEEGLKFMVYLQKENIIDESGMPKERFSAEFPKEGPSILRIQQVVRGDSAAYFCASSRQENEKLFFGSGTQLSVL.

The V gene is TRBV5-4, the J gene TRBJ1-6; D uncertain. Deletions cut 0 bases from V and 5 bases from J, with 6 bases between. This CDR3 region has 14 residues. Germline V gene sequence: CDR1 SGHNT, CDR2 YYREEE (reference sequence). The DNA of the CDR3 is TGTGCCAGCAGCTTGGAGCGGAATAATTCACCCCTCCACTTT. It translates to CASSLERNNSPLHF.

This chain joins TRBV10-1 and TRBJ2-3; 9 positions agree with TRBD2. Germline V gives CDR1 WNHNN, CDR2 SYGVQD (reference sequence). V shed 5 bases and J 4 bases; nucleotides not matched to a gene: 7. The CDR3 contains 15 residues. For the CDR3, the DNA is TGCGCCAGCAGTACCACCGGGACTAGCCCAGATACGCAGTATTTT. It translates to CASSTTGTSPDTQYF.

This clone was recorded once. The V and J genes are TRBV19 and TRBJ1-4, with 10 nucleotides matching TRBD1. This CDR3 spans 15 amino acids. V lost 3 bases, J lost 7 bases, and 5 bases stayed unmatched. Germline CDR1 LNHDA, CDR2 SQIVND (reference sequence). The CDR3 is CASSILGTGVEKLFF. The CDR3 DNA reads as TGTGCCAGTAGTATCTTGGGGACAGGGGTTGAAAAACTGTTTTTT. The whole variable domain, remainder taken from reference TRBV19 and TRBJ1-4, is DGGITQSPKYLFRKEGQNVTLSCEQNLNHDAMYWYRQDPGQGLRLIYYSQIVNDFQKGDIAEGYSVSREKKESFPLTVTSAQKNPTAFYLCASSILGTGVEKLFFGSGTQLSVL.

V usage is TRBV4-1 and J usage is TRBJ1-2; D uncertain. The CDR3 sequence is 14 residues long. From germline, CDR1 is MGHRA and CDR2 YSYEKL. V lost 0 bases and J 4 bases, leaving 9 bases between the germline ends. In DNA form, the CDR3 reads TGCGCCAGCAGCCAAGATCGTCAGGCCTATGGCTACACCTTC. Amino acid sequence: CASSQDRQAYGYTF.

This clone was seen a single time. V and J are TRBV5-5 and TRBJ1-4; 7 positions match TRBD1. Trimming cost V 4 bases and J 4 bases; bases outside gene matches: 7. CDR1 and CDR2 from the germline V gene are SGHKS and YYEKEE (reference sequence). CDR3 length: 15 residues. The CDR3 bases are TGTGCCAGCAGCCCTTCGGGACAGCTTAATGAAAAACTGTTTTTT. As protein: CASSPSGQLNEKLFF. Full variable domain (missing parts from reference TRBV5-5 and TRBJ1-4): DAGVTQSPTHLIKTRGQQVTLRCSPISGHKSVSWYQQVLGQGPQFIFQYYEKEERGRGNFPDRFSARQFPNYSSELNVNALLLGDSALYLCASSPSGQLNEKLFFGSGTQLSVL.

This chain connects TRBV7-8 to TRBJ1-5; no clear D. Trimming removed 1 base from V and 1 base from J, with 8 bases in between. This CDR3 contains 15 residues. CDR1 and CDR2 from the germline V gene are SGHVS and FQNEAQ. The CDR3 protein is CASSLGVGSNQPQHF. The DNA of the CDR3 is TGTGCCAGCAGCTTAGGCGTAGGGAGCAATCAGCCCCAGCATTTT.

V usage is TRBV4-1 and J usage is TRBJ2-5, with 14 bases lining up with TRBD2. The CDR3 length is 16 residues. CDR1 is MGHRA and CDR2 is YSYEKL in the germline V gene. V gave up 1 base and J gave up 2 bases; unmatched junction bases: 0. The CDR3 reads CASSQGLAGGQETQYF. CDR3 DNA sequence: TGCGCCAGCAGCCAAGGACTAGCGGGGGGGCAAGAGACCCAGTACTTC.

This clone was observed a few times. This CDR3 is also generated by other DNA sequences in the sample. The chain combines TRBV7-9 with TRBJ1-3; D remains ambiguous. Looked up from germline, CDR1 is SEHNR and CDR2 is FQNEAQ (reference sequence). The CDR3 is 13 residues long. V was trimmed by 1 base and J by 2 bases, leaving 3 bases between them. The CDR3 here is CASSLGAGNTIYF. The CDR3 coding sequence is TGTGCCAGCAGCTTAGGGGCTGGAAACACCATATATTTT.

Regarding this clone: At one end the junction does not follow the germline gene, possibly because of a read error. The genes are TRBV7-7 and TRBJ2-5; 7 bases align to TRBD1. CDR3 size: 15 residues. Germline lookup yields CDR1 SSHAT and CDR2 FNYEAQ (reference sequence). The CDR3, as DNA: TGTGCTAGCAGCTTAAGACAGGGTCGAGAAGAGACCCAGTACTTC. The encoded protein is CASSLRQGREETQYF.

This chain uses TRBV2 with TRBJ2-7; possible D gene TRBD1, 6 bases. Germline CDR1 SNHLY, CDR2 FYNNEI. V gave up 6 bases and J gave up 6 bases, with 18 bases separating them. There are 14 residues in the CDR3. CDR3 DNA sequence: TGTGCCAGCAGGGGCGTTACAGGGTTGTTCGAGCAGTACTTC. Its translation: CASRGVTGLFEQYF.

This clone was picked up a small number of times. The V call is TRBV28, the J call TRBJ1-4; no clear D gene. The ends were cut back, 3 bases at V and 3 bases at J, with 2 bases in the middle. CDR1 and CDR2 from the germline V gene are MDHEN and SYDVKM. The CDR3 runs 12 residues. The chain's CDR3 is CASSLPNEKLFF. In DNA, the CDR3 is TGTGCCAGCAGTTTGCCTAATGAAAAACTGTTTTTT.

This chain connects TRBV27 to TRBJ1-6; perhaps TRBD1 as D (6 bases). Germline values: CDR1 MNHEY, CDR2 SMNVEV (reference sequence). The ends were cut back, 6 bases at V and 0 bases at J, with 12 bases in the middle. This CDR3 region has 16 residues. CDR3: CASRNRGNSYNSPLHF. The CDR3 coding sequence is TGTGCCAGCAGAAATAGGGGGAACTCCTATAATTCACCCCTCCACTTT.

In DNA, the CDR3 is TGCAGCGTTCCGCCGGGACAGGGGGCAGATACGCAGTATTTT. Translation: CSVPPGQGADTQYF. The chain employs TRBV29-1 and TRBJ2-3; 11 bases agree with TRBD1. The V gene's germline CDR1 is SQVTM and CDR2 ANQGSEA. V was clipped by 5 bases and J by 4 bases; unmatched bases: 5. The CDR3 consists of 14 residues.

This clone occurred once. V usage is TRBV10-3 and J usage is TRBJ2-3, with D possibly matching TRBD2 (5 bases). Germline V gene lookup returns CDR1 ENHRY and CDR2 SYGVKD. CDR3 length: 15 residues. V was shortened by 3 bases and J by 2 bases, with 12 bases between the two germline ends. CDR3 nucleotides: TGTGCCATCAGTGACGCGGTCGGGGTCACAGATACGCAGTATTTT. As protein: CAISDAVGVTDTQYF.

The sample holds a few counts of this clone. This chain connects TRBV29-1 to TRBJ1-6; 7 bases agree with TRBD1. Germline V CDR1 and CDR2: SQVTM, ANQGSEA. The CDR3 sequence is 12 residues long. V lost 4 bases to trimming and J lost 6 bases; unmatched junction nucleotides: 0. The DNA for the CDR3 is TGCAGCGTTGGGGACAGTAATTCACCCCTCCACTTT. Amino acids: CSVGDSNSPLHF.

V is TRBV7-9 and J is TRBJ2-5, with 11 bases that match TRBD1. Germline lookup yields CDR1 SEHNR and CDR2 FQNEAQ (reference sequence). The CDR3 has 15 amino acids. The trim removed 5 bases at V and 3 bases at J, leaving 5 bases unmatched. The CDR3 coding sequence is TGTGCCAGCAGCGTCCGGGACAGGGGGAAAGAGACCCAGTACTTC. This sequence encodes CASSVRDRGKETQYF.

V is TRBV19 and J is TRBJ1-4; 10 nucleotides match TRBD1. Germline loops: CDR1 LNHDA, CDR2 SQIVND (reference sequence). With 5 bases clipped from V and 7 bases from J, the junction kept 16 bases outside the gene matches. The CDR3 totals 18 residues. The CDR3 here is CASSRGQGMKSRVEKLFF. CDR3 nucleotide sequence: TGTGCCAGTAGTCGGGGACAGGGGATGAAGTCTAGGGTTGAAAAACTGTTTTTT.

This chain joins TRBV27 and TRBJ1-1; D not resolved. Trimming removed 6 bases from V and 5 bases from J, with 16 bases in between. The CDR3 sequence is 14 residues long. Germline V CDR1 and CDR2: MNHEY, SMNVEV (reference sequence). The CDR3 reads CASRTLGLGTEAFF. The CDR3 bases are TGTGCCAGCAGGACCTTGGGATTAGGGACTGAAGCTTTCTTT.